This passage covers 6 T cell receptor beta chains from one sample sequenced in a study of cytomegalovirus exposure and HLA in healthy donors. TCRdb's copy holds only in-frame clones and misses some; the assay was immunoSEQ multiplex PCR. The table includes around 190,000 clones, roughly 86% detected once. Sequenced material: PBMCs. The receptors here all came from a man aged 30 to 39 in good health and CMV-seropositive.

The chain joins TRBV2 to TRBJ2-7, with TRBD2 matching 16 bases. The CDR3 length is 16 residues. The junction had 2 bases not matched to a gene; V was cut back by 3 bases and J by 3 bases. Per the germline V gene, CDR1 is SNHLY and CDR2 is FYNNEI. CDR3 loop: CASSEGLAGGLYEQYF. The CDR3 nucleotides are TGTGCCAGCAGTGAGGGACTAGCGGGGGGGCTCTACGAGCAGTACTTC.

The chain combines TRBV2 with TRBJ2-5; 7 bases agree with TRBD1. Looked up from germline, CDR1 is SNHLY and CDR2 is FYNNEI. The V gene end was trimmed by 5 bases and the J gene end by 3 bases; junction bases not matched to a gene: 6. The CDR3 consists of 14 residues. The CDR3 reads CASSSRDREETQYF. The DNA of the CDR3 is TGTGCCAGCAGTAGCCGGGACAGAGAAGAGACCCAGTACTTC. Variable domain in full (rest from reference TRBV2 and TRBJ2-5): EPEVTQTPSHQVTQMGQEVILRCVPISNHLYFYWYRQILGQKVEFLVSFYNNEISEKSEIFDDQFSVERPDGSNFTLKIRSTKLEDSAMYFCASSSRDREETQYFGPGTRLLVL.

V usage is TRBV7-9 and J usage is TRBJ1-6; TRBD1 aligns across 8 bases. This CDR3 is 15 amino acids long. Germline V gene data show CDR1 as SEHNR and CDR2 as FQNEAQ (reference sequence). J was trimmed by 8 bases and V by 5 bases; bases with no gene match: 8. The DNA for the CDR3 is TGTGCCAGCAGCGAAAAGACAGGGGACCATTCACCCCTCCACTTT. This codes for CASSEKTGDHSPLHF.

This clone was counted between two and nine times. The J gene is TRBJ2-7, the V gene TRBV25-1; 9 nucleotides match TRBD1. CDR3 size: 14 residues. The ends lost 10 bases at V and 0 bases at J; junction bases unmatched: 7. The germline CDR1 and CDR2 sequences are MGHDK and SYGVNS. In DNA form, the CDR3 reads TGTGCCACCCAGGGGACAGGGTTCTCCTACGAGCAGTACTTC. This gives the protein CATQGTGFSYEQYF.

A few counts support this clone. The chain links TRBV7-3 to TRBJ1-6; D gene ambiguous. CDR3 length equals 13 residues. Germline V gives CDR1 SGHTA, CDR2 FQGTGA. Deletions cut 2 bases from V and 8 bases from J, with 7 bases between. The CDR3: CASSLELDSPLHF. The CDR3, as DNA: TGTGCCAGCAGCTTAGAGTTGGATTCACCCCTCCACTTT. The full variable domain, in which reference TRBV7-3 and TRBJ1-6 provide the parts outside the CDR3, is GAGVSQTPSNKVTEKGKYVELRCDPISGHTALYWYRQSLGQGPEFLIYFQGTGAADDSGLPNDRFFAVRPEGSVSTLKIQRTERGDSAVYLCASSLELDSPLHFGNGTRLTVT.

Comment on this clone: Other DNA sequences in the same sample also yield this CDR3. The chain joins TRBV6-1 to TRBJ2-4, with D perhaps matching TRBD2 (6 bases). The germline V gene encodes CDR1 MNHNS and CDR2 SASEGT. This CDR3 has 15 residues. Trimming stripped 0 bases from V and 2 bases from J, with 8 bases between. The CDR3 protein is CASSEAGGSKNIQYF. For the CDR3, the DNA is TGTGCCAGCAGTGAAGCGGGGGGATCCAAAAACATTCAGTACTTC.